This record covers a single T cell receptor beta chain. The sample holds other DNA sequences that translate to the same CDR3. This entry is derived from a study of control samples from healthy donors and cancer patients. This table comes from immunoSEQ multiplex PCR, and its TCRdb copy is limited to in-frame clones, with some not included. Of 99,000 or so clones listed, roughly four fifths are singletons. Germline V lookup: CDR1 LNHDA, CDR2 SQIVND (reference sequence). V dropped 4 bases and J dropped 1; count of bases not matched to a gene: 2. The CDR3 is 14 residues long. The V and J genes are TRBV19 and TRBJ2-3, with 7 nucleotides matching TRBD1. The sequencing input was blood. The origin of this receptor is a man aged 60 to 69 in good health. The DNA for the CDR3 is TGTGCCAGTAGTAGAGGACAGGGCACAGATACGCAGTATTTT. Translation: CASSRGQGTDTQYF.